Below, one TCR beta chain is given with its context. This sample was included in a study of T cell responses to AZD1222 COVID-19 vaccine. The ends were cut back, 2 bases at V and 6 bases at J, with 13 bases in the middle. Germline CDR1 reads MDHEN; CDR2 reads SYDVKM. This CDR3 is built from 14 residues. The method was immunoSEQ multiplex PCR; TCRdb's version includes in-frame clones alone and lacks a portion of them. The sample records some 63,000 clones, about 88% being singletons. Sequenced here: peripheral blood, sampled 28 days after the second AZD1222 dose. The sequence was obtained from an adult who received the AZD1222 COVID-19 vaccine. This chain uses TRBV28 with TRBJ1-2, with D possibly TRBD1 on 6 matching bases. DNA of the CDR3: TGTGCCAGCAGTTTAGCCGGGGGCTTCAATGGCTACACCTTC. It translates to CASSLAGGFNGYTF.